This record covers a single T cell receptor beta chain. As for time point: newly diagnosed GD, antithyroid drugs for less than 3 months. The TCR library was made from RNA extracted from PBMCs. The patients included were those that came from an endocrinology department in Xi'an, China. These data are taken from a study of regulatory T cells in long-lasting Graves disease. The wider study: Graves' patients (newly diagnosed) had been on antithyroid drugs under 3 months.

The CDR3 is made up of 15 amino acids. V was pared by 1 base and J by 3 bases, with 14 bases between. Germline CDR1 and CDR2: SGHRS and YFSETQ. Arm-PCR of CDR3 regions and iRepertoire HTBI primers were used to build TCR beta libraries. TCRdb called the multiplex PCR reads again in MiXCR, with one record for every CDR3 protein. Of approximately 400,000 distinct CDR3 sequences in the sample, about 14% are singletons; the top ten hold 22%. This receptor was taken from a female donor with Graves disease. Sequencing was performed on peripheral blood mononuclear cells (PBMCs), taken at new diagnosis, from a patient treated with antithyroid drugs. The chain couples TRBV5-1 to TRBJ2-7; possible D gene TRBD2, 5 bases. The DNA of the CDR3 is TGCGCCAGCAGCTTGCGTACTAGTTTTGTCTACGAGCAGTACTTC. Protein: CASSLRTSFVYEQYF. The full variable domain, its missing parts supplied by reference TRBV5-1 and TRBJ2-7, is KAGVTQTPRYLIKTRGQQVTLSCSPISGHRSVSWYQQTPGQGLQFLFEYFSETQRNKGNFPGRFSGRQFSNSRSEMNVSTLELGDSALYLCASSLRTSFVYEQYFGPGTRLTVT.